The clone carrying this TCR beta chain has ten or more counts. The CDR3 spans 14 residues. Germline-derived CDR1 and CDR2 are SGHNT and YENEEA. V was cut by 5 bases and J by 8 bases, with 16 bases left in between. TCRdb's copy holds only in-frame clones and misses some; the assay was immunoSEQ multiplex PCR. The sample has tens of thousands of clones; over 60% are singletons. The data belong to a study of blood T cell repertoires in COVID-19. Across the study: Specimens from acute and convalescent COVID-19 originated in the United States, Italy and Spain.

The specimen sequenced was peripheral blood. The rearrangement joins TRBV11-3 to TRBJ2-1, with D perhaps TRBD1 (6 bases). This sequence originates from a woman of 80 years or more with active or convalescent COVID-19. The CDR3 region is CASSLSQGQDEQFF. As DNA, the CDR3 is TGTGCCAGCAGCCTGTCACAGGGTCAGGATGAGCAGTTCTTC.